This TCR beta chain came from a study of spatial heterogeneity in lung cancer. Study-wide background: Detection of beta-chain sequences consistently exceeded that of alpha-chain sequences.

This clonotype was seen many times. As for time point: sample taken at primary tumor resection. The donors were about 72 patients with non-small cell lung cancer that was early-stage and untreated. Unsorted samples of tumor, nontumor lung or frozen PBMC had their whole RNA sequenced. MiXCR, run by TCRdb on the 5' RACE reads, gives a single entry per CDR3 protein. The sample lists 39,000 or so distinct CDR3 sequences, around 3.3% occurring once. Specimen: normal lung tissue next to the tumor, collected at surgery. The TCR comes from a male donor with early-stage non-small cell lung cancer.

The CDR3 region is CASSLFGTGAHEQYF. The CDR3 nucleotides read TGTGCCAGCAGTTTATTTGGGACAGGGGCCCACGAGCAGTACTTC. The chain has TRBV27 and TRBJ2-7, with 10 bases lining up with TRBD1. The V and J ends lost 1 base and 5 bases, in that order; junction bases with no gene match: 5. Germline V lookup: CDR1 MNHEY, CDR2 SMNVEV (reference sequence). The length of the CDR3 is 15 residues.